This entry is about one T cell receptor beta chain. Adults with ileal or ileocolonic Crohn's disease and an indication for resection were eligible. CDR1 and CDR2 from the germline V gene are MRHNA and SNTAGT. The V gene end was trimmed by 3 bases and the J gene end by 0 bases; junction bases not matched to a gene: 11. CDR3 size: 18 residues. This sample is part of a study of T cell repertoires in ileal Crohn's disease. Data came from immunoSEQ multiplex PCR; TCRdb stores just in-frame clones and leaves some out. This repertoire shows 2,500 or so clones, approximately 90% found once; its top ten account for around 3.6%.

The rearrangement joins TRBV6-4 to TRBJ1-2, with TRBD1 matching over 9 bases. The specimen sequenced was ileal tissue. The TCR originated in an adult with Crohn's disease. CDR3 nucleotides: TGTGCCAGCAGTGATCCGGGACAGGGAGGATACGCTAACTATGGCTACACCTTC. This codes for CASSDPGQGGYANYGYTF.